Each of the 11 T cell receptor beta chains below was sequenced from the same sample in a study of tumor and adjacent non-tumor tissue in lung cancer. No cell sorting was done before RNA was extracted from the tissue. TCRbeta libraries were built with three rounds of nested PCR, modified from ARM-PCR. TCRdb called the multiplex PCR reads again in MiXCR, with one record for every CDR3 protein. The profile shows more than 70,000 distinct CDR3 sequences, roughly three fifths of them singletons. Sequencing input: lung tumor tissue. The receptors were gathered from a man in his 70s with non-small cell lung cancer.

For this clonotype: This may come from a read error, since a much larger clone is one base off. This is likely a read error, given that the CDR3 carries no conserved phenylalanine or tryptophan at its end. The V call is TRBV5-1, the J call TRBJ2-7; a possible D gene is TRBD1 (6 bases). The V gene's germline CDR1 is SGHRS and CDR2 YFSETQ. Deletions cut 3 bases from V and 2 bases from J, with 12 bases between. This CDR3 region has 14 residues. Written as DNA, the CDR3 is TGCGCCAGCAGCTCCCACACAGGGCCCTACGAGCAGTACTCC. Translated, it gives CASSSHTGPYEQYS.

In the case of this clonotype: It is likely a read error, because the conserved phenylalanine at the end of the CDR3 is missing. The CDR3 here is CASSPGGARYNEQFL. CDR3 DNA: TGTGCCAGCAGCCCGGGTGGAGCGCGATACAATGAGCAGTTCTTA. This rearrangement joins TRBV11-2 to TRBJ2-1; D is unclear. The CDR3 loop spans 15 amino acids. The germline V gene has CDR1 SGHAT and CDR2 FQNNGV. V shed 5 bases and J shed 4 bases, with 15 bases lying between them.

In its sample, this clonotype was seen once. One end of the junction fails to match germline, which may point to a read error. The chain employs TRBV11-2 and TRBJ2-1; D gene ambiguous. This CDR3 contains 13 residues. Germline assignment: CDR1 SGHAT and CDR2 FQNNGV. The CDR3 reads CASKSGRHNEQLF. CDR3 DNA sequence: TGTGCCAGCAAGAGTGGCCGGCATAATGAGCAGTTATTC. The variable domain in full, with the rest retrieved from reference TRBV11-2 and TRBJ2-1, is EAGVAQSPRYKIIEKRQSVAFWCNPISGHATLYWYQQILGQGPKLLIQFQNNGVVDDSQLPKDRFSAERLKGVDSTLKIQPAKLEDSAVYLCASKSGRHNEQLFGPGTRLTVL.

Points on this clonotype: The junction shows a germline mismatch at one end, possibly a read error. J is TRBJ2-2 and V is TRBV7-9; no clear D. This CDR3 region has 13 residues. Per germline, CDR1 SEHNR and CDR2 FQNEAQ (reference sequence). CDR3 region: CPSSWGNTGELFF. CDR3 sequence (DNA): TGTCCCAGCAGCTGGGGGAACACCGGGGAGCTGTTTTTT.

This clonotype was picked up one time. The CDR3 does not close with the conserved phenylalanine or tryptophan, likely indicating a read error. The DNA is omitted, as the CDR3 cannot be located on it reliably, and the CDR3 follows TCRdb's listing. The CDR3 region is CASSLGQDYQETQYI. This chain joins TRBV11-2 and TRBJ2-5. The CDR3 is 15 amino acids long, termini counted. Germline CDR1 is SGHAT and CDR2 is FQNNGV.

As for this clonotype: One end of the junction fails to match germline, which may point to a read error. This chain joins TRBV29-1 and TRBJ2-7, with 11 bases fitting TRBD2. The germline V gene encodes CDR1 SQVTM and CDR2 ANQGSEA. The CDR3 is 12 amino acids. The CDR3 coding sequence is TGCAGCGTCTGGACTAGCGGGTACGGGCAGTACTTC. Protein product: CSVWTSGYGQYF.

This clonotype has at least ten counts. V is TRBV13 and J is TRBJ1-4; TRBD1 might be the D (5 bases). Trimming removed 6 bases from V and 6 bases from J, with 14 bases in between. Germline lookup yields CDR1 PRHDT and CDR2 FYEKMQ (reference sequence). The CDR3 covers 14 residues. CDR3 region: CASSPRGGDEKLFF. The CDR3 region has the DNA TGTGCCAGCAGTCCCCGCGGGGGGGATGAAAAACTGTTTTTT.

To note about this clonotype: This is likely a read error, given that the CDR3 carries no conserved phenylalanine or tryptophan at its end. The chain combines TRBV5-4 with TRBJ2-2; perhaps D is TRBD1 or TRBD2 (6 bases each). CDR1 and CDR2 from the germline V gene are SGHNT and YYREEE (reference sequence). This CDR3 spans 14 amino acids. V lost 4 bases, J lost 6 bases, and 13 bases lay in between. The CDR3 spells CASSLPGAAGELFL. CDR3 sequence (DNA): TGTGCCAGCAGCCTTCCGGGGGCGGCCGGGGAGCTGTTTCTT.

Only a few counts were recorded for this clonotype. In this CDR3 the conserved last residue, phenylalanine or tryptophan, is missing, so a read error is likely. The chain employs TRBV12-3 or TRBV12-4 and TRBJ2-3; 7 bases align to TRBD2. Trimming removed 2 bases from V and 2 bases from J; junction bases left unmatched: 10. The CDR3 runs to 17 residues. CDR3 loop: CASSLRVVAGHTDTQYL. CDR3 DNA: TGTGCCAGCAGTTTAAGGGTTGTAGCGGGCCACACAGATACGCAGTATCTT.

This chain connects TRBV11-2 to TRBJ2-3, with D possibly being TRBD1 (5 bases). CDR1 is SGHAT and CDR2 is FQNNGV in the germline V gene. The CDR3 length is 16 residues. V was clipped by 1 base and J by 3 bases, with 14 bases between them. The CDR3 nucleotides are TGTGCCAGCAGCTTAGGGGCAGGGTCCAGTACAGATACGCAGTATTTT. Translation gives CASSLGAGSSTDTQYF.

This clonotype ranks as medium-sized. The DNA of the CDR3 is TGTGCCAGCAGCTCCTACTCGACAGGGCTGGACCGGTATGGCTACACCTTC. Its translation: CASSSYSTGLDRYGYTF. This chain joins TRBV11-2 and TRBJ1-2; 7 nucleotides match TRBD1. With V trimmed by 4 bases and J by 5 bases, 16 bases remained unmatched. CDR3 length: 17 residues. Germline assignment: CDR1 SGHAT and CDR2 FQNNGV.